This T cell receptor beta chain was sequenced during a study of T cells after yellow fever vaccination. TCRdb recomputed calls from the 5' RACE reads with MiXCR, one row per CDR3 protein. The sample includes approximately 600,000 distinct CDR3 sequences, around 12% of them seen just once. This clonotype has only a few counts. The source was PBMCs, collected on the day of the yellow fever booster vaccination. The TCR comes from a man aged 25-45 years who received the YFV17D yellow fever vaccine.

The CDR3 protein is CSSGQGLWDEQFF. As DNA, the CDR3 is TGCAGTTCCGGACAGGGCCTATGGGATGAGCAGTTCTTC. This chain uses TRBV20-1 with TRBJ2-1; 8 nucleotides line up with TRBD1. V lost 8 bases to trimming and J lost 8 bases; unmatched junction nucleotides: 11. From germline, CDR1 is DFQATT and CDR2 SNEGSKA (reference sequence). This CDR3 spans 13 amino acids.